Following are 26 T cell receptor beta chains from one sample sequenced in a study of vaccination and CD4 T cells after COVID-19. Their specific antigens are unknown. Noted treatment: roughly ten-day PBMC culture with coronavirus spike peptide pools or control peptides (ViraFEST assay). Sequencing of the DNA from cultured CD4+ T cells was carried out with the Oncomine TCR Beta short-read assay. TCRdb reprocessed the PCR reads with MiXCR, giving one entry per CDR3 protein. The sample holds roughly 11,000 distinct CDR3 sequences, under 60% seen once. This specimen was cultured CD4+ T cells from blood, taken after SARS-CoV-2 vaccination. These receptors were obtained from a human donor with COVID-19.

This clonotype was counted a few times. The V call is TRBV19, the J call TRBJ1-2; the D gene is possibly TRBD1 (5 bases). Trimming stripped 4 bases from V and 8 bases from J, with 11 bases between. CDR1 is LNHDA, CDR2 SQIVND, per germline (reference sequence). The CDR3 contains 12 residues. CDR3 DNA sequence: TGTGCCAGTAGTACCCAGGGTCCGGGCTACACCTTC. This encodes CASSTQGPGYTF.

This clonotype has only a few counts. This sequence joins TRBV7-2 and TRBJ1-3, with D perhaps TRBD1 (6 bases). With 5 bases removed from V and 1 base from J, the gap between germline ends came to 12 bases. CDR3 size: 15 residues. In germline, CDR1 is SGHTA, CDR2 FQGNSA. The CDR3 DNA reads as TGTGCCAGCAGCCCCCGGGACACTTCTGGAAACACCATATATTTT. Its protein is CASSPRDTSGNTIYF.

This clonotype occurred a few times. The V call is TRBV5-4, the J call TRBJ2-5, with TRBD2 identical over 8 bases. In germline, CDR1 is SGHNT, CDR2 YYREEE (reference sequence). Trimming removed 3 bases from V and 5 bases from J; junction bases left unmatched: 9. CDR3 size: 15 residues. This chain's CDR3 is CASSSLPTSAETQYF. The DNA for the CDR3 is TGTGCCAGCAGCTCGCTCCCGACTAGCGCGGAGACCCAGTACTTC.

The rearrangement links TRBV27 to TRBJ2-1; no clear D gene. The V gene's germline CDR1 is MNHEY and CDR2 SMNVEV (reference sequence). CDR3 length: 14 amino acids. V was pared by 5 bases and J by 6 bases, with 14 bases between. In DNA form, the CDR3 reads TGTGCCAGCAGTCCCACCCGAGCCAGCAATGAGCAGTTCTTC. It translates to CASSPTRASNEQFF.

This clonotype was seen a handful of times. The rearrangement links TRBV20-1 to TRBJ1-5; D gene unclear. This CDR3 spans 14 amino acids. Germline V CDR1 and CDR2: DFQATT, SNEGSKA (reference sequence). V gave up 0 bases and J gave up 6 bases, with 12 bases separating them. In DNA, the CDR3 is TGCAGTGCTAGAGATACAAATCCCGGTCAGCCCCAGCATTTT. Encoded protein: CSARDTNPGQPQHF.

The rearrangement uses TRBV7-9 and TRBJ2-2, with a possible D match to TRBD1 (6 bases). Germline CDR1 and CDR2: SEHNR and FQNEAQ (reference sequence). There are 17 residues in the CDR3. The V and J ends lost 5 bases and 7 bases respectively, with 23 bases between them. The CDR3 protein is CASSPFYGQIEIGELFF. The CDR3 DNA reads as TGTGCCAGCAGCCCATTCTACGGACAGATAGAAATCGGGGAGCTGTTTTTT. The full variable domain, in which reference TRBV7-9 and TRBJ2-2 provide the parts outside the CDR3, is DTGVSQNPRHKITKRGQNVTFRCDPISEHNRLYWYRQTLGQGPEFLTYFQNEAQLEKSRLLSDRFSAERPKGSFSTLEIQRTEQGDSAMYLCASSPFYGQIEIGELFFGEGSRLTVL.

The genes are TRBV11-2 and TRBJ1-1, with D perhaps matching TRBD1 (6 bases). The CDR3 length is 15 residues. Deletions cut 1 base from V and 1 base from J, with 10 bases between. In germline, CDR1 is SGHAT, CDR2 FQNNGV. The CDR3: CASSLVGQPNTEAFF. For the CDR3, the DNA is TGTGCCAGCAGCTTAGTCGGACAGCCGAACACTGAAGCTTTCTTT.

V usage is TRBV6-1 and J usage is TRBJ1-6; 8 nucleotides match TRBD1. CDR3 length: 13 amino acids. The ends lost 9 bases at V and 10 bases at J; junction bases unmatched: 8. Germline CDR1 and CDR2: MNHNS and SASEGT. The CDR3 coding sequence is TGTGCCAGTTTTGGACAGGGACACTCACCCCTCCACTTT. Translated, it gives CASFGQGHSPLHF.

The V call is TRBV28, the J call TRBJ2-2; 7 bases match TRBD1. Germline CDR1 reads MDHEN; CDR2 reads SYDVKM. V trimming: 7 bases; J trimming: 5 bases; junction bases outside the gene matches: 7. CDR3 length: 14 amino acids. As DNA, the CDR3 is TGTGCCAGCAAAGGACAGGCAACAACCGGGGAGCTGTTTTTT. Translated: CASKGQATTGELFF.

This chain connects TRBV20-1 to TRBJ1-2; TRBD1 is a possible D gene (6 bases). Between the trimmed V and J ends, which lost 3 bases and 5 bases, there was a span of 25 bases. The length of the CDR3 is 17 residues. Looked up from germline, CDR1 is DFQATT and CDR2 is SNEGSKA (reference sequence). As DNA, the CDR3 is TGCAGTGCTAGGGTGGTCGGCGGACAGTCGATTGGGTATGGCTACACCTTC. This codes for CSARVVGGQSIGYGYTF.

In this sample, this clonotype turned up a few times. V usage is TRBV10-3 and J usage is TRBJ1-6; 7 nucleotides agree with TRBD1. CDR3 length: 16 residues. V was pared by 5 bases and J by 8 bases, with 12 bases of the junction left unmatched. Germline CDR1 is ENHRY and CDR2 is SYGVKD. CDR3 coding DNA: TGTGCCATCAGTCCCGAACTCGACAGGGCCTATTCACCCCTCCACTTT. This gives the protein CAISPELDRAYSPLHF.

The genes are TRBV4-3 and TRBJ1-6; perhaps TRBD1 as D (5 bases). Trimming shortened V by 0 bases and J by 8 bases, and 11 bases separated the two germline ends. The CDR3 covers 15 residues. Germline CDR1 LGHNA, CDR2 YSLEER. The DNA of the CDR3 is TGCGCCAGCAGCCAAGAGTCCAGGGCGGATTCACCCCTCCACTTT. Translation: CASSQESRADSPLHF.

The genes are TRBV7-9 and TRBJ2-3; 7 nucleotides match TRBD2. This CDR3 is 15 amino acids long. The germline V gene encodes CDR1 SEHNR and CDR2 FQNEAQ (reference sequence). Losses at the gene ends were 5 bases for V and 3 bases for J; bases not matched to a gene: 8. CDR3 sequence: CASSRGGGGTDTQYF. The CDR3 DNA is TGTGCCAGCAGCAGGGGTGGCGGGGGTACAGATACGCAGTATTTT. Full variable domain (missing parts from reference TRBV7-9 and TRBJ2-3): DTGVSQNPRHKITKRGQNVTFRCDPISEHNRLYWYRQTLGQGPEFLTYFQNEAQLEKSRLLSDRFSAERPKGSFSTLEIQRTEQGDSAMYLCASSRGGGGTDTQYFGPGTRLTVL.

In its sample, this clonotype was seen a few times. V gene TRBV7-2 combines with J gene TRBJ2-2; 7 nucleotides align to TRBD1. From germline, CDR1 is SGHTA and CDR2 FQGNSA. CDR3 length equals 15 residues. With 0 bases clipped from V and 5 bases from J, the junction kept 3 bases outside the gene matches. The CDR3 here is CASSLAGGRTGELFF. The CDR3 DNA reads as TGTGCCAGCAGCTTAGCAGGGGGCAGGACCGGGGAGCTGTTTTTT. The full variable domain, rest sourced from reference TRBV7-2 and TRBJ2-2, is GAGVSQSPSNKVTEKGKDVELRCDPISGHTALYWYRQSLGQGLEFLIYFQGNSAPDKSGLPSDRFSAERTGGSVSTLTIQRTQQEDSAVYLCASSLAGGRTGELFFGEGSRLTVL.

This clonotype has more than one count but fewer than ten. The chain recombines TRBV19 with TRBJ1-6; D may be TRBD1 (6 bases). Trimming removed 3 bases from V and 2 bases from J, with 11 bases in between. CDR1 LNHDA and CDR2 SQIVND come from the germline V gene (reference sequence). The CDR3 runs to 16 residues. DNA of the CDR3: TGTGCCAGTAGTATCGCTGAGGGGGCCTATAATTCACCCCTCCACTTT. This gives the protein CASSIAEGAYNSPLHF.

This clonotype was detected a few times. The genes are TRBV20-1 and TRBJ1-3; D not certain. Per the germline V gene, CDR1 is DFQATT and CDR2 is SNEGSKA (reference sequence). V dropped 6 bases and J dropped 0 bases, with 15 bases sitting between them. CDR3 size: 15 residues. The CDR3 coding sequence is TGCAGTGCGCTTGGGCATGGGAACTCTGGAAACACCATATATTTT. Translated, it gives CSALGHGNSGNTIYF.

Note on this clonotype: Relative to the germline gene, one junction end is altered; a read error may explain this. The chain links TRBV7-7 to TRBJ2-1; TRBD2 aligns across 9 bases. Germline V lookup: CDR1 SSHAT, CDR2 FNYEAQ (reference sequence). The CDR3 sequence is 17 residues long. CDR3 amino acids: CASSLGPVLAGGNEQFF. In DNA, the CDR3 is TGTGCTAGCAGCTTGGGCCCAGTACTAGCGGGTGGCAATGAGCAGTTCTTC.

This chain connects TRBV10-3 to TRBJ2-3; the D is unclear. The germline V gene has CDR1 ENHRY and CDR2 SYGVKD. The CDR3 loop spans 15 amino acids. V was pared by 4 bases and J by 0 bases, with 11 bases between. CDR3 sequence: CAISVASLSTDTQYF. As DNA, the CDR3 is TGTGCCATCAGTGTCGCCAGCCTAAGCACAGATACGCAGTATTTT.

V usage is TRBV10-2 and J usage is TRBJ2-5, with TRBD1 as a possible D gene (6 bases). Between the trimmed V and J ends, which lost 4 bases and 4 bases, there was a span of 7 bases. This CDR3 region has 12 residues. Germline CDR1 is WSHSY and CDR2 is SAAADI. The CDR3, as DNA: TGCGCCAGCAGTGGGGGGCTAGAGACCCAGTACTTC. Its protein is CASSGGLETQYF.

The genes are TRBV7-8 and TRBJ2-7, with 7 positions matching TRBD1. This CDR3 is 15 amino acids long. Germline V gene data show CDR1 as SGHVS and CDR2 as FQNEAQ. Trimming at V came to 1 base and at J to 1 base, leaving 4 bases not matched to a gene. Written as DNA, the CDR3 is TGTGCCAGCAGCTTAGTTCGGACAGGATCCTACGAGCAGTACTTC. It yields the protein CASSLVRTGSYEQYF.

This chain uses TRBV20-1 with TRBJ1-5, with D unclear. The V gene's germline CDR1 is DFQATT and CDR2 SNEGSKA (reference sequence). CDR3 length equals 14 residues. V lost 7 bases and J lost 0, with 13 bases in between. The CDR3: CSGARGYSNQPQHF. CDR3 in DNA: TGCAGTGGGGCCCGGGGATATAGCAATCAGCCCCAGCATTTT.

This clonotype was found a few times. The chain has TRBV6-1 and TRBJ1-1; TRBD1 aligns across 8 bases. The length of the CDR3 is 14 residues. Germline V lookup: CDR1 MNHNS, CDR2 SASEGT. The V gene end was trimmed by 5 bases and the J gene end by 8 bases; junction bases not matched to a gene: 10. The CDR3 protein is CASSPWTGWLEAFF. CDR3 sequence (DNA): TGTGCCAGCAGTCCCTGGACAGGGTGGCTGGAAGCTTTCTTT.

This clonotype was seen a handful of times. This chain links TRBV19 with TRBJ1-1; TRBD1 might be the D (5 bases). The V end was cut by 3 bases, the J end by 8 bases, with 13 bases between. The length of the CDR3 is 13 residues. The germline V gene has CDR1 LNHDA and CDR2 SQIVND (reference sequence). The CDR3 DNA is TGTGCCAGTAGTATGGGGGGTCGAGGCGAAGCTTTCTTT. It translates to CASSMGGRGEAFF.

The chain recombines TRBV20-1 with TRBJ1-5; D ambiguous. This CDR3 spans 12 amino acids. Trimming left V 6 bases short and J 5 bases short, with 11 bases between. CDR1 and CDR2 from the germline V gene are DFQATT and SNEGSKA (reference sequence). CDR3 DNA sequence: TGCAGTGCGCAGGTGCGTGATCAGCCCCAGCATTTT. The encoded protein is CSAQVRDQPQHF.

The chain links TRBV15 to TRBJ2-7; D gene unclear. CDR1 and CDR2 from the germline V gene are LNHNV and YYDKDF (reference sequence). The germline V and J ends were trimmed by 0 bases and 2 bases, with 8 bases remaining between them. CDR3 length: 14 residues. The DNA for the CDR3 is TGTGCCACCAGCAGAGAGGCAGGCGCCTACGAGCAGTACTTC. As protein: CATSREAGAYEQYF.

The chain links TRBV7-3 to TRBJ2-5; TRBD2 agrees at 9 bases. The V gene end was trimmed by 1 base and the J gene end by 1 base; junction bases not matched to a gene: 4. Germline V gives CDR1 SGHTA, CDR2 FQGTGA. The CDR3 extends over 16 amino acids. The CDR3 DNA sequence: TGTGCCAGCAGCTTAAAGGGCGGGGGGGTCCAAGAGACCCAGTACTTC. Protein product: CASSLKGGGVQETQYF.